These T cell receptor beta chains were read from a single sample in a study of graft-versus-host responses after intestinal transplantation. The assay was immunoSEQ multiplex PCR, and TCRdb's table has in-frame clones only and misses some. This table has approximately 19,000 clones, 35% to 40% appearing once. The starting material was alloreactive CD4+ T cells from a mixed lymphocyte reaction culture, obtained before intestinal transplant. The receptors originated from a human patient who received an intestinal transplant. CDR3s include the opening cysteine and the closing phenylalanine or tryptophan. D genes are given only for firm matches.

d_call: .; v_call: TRBV7-9; cdr3_aa: CASSLGPDEQYF
d_call: .; v_call: TRBV14; cdr3_aa: CASSQFRIEGWKTQYF
d_call: TRBD1; v_call: TRBV9; cdr3_aa: CASSAGTGGNSPLHF
d_call: .; v_call: TRBV11-3; cdr3_aa: CASSFGASGANVLTF
d_call: TRBD2; v_call: TRBV27; cdr3_aa: CASSLTSGGRTDTQYF
d_call: .; v_call: TRBV20-1; cdr3_aa: CSARQRTEAFF
d_call: TRBD1; v_call: TRBV19; cdr3_aa: CASHRDRNEKLFF
d_call: .; v_call: TRBV7-7; cdr3_aa: CASSLDRNTEAFF
d_call: .; v_call: TRBV30; cdr3_aa: CAWSGTNEKLFF
d_call: TRBD1; v_call: TRBV7-6; cdr3_aa: CASIRQGGTEAFF
d_call: .; v_call: TRBV5-1; cdr3_aa: CASSLTYEQFF
d_call: .; v_call: TRBV27; cdr3_aa: CASSYGPVETQYF
d_call: .; v_call: TRBV18; cdr3_aa: CASSPPRRDRSYNEQFF
d_call: TRBD1; v_call: TRBV5-1; cdr3_aa: CASSLGGTRGYRNTIYF
d_call: TRBD1; v_call: TRBV7-6; cdr3_aa: CASSPRTGDTNTEAFF
d_call: .; v_call: TRBV18; cdr3_aa: CASSPPAGGVPLTGTSYNEQFF
d_call: .; v_call: TRBV6-1; cdr3_aa: CASSEHRVTSNQPQHF
d_call: .; v_call: TRBV6-5; cdr3_aa: CASSSPPVTGELFF
d_call: .; v_call: TRBV9; cdr3_aa: CASSEGTGYTGQFF
d_call: .; v_call: TRBV13; cdr3_aa: CASILGGSPYEQYF
d_call: .; v_call: TRBV9; cdr3_aa: CASSPQGGQHNYGYTF
d_call: .; v_call: TRBV5-1; cdr3_aa: CASSLTTRSASPLHF
d_call: .; v_call: TRBV4-2; cdr3_aa: CASSQDLNRVTEAFF
d_call: .; v_call: TRBV18; cdr3_aa: CASSPRDGFYEQYF
d_call: TRBD2; v_call: TRBV5-1; cdr3_aa: CASSFGGGPETQYF
d_call: .; v_call: TRBV2; cdr3_aa: CASSDVVAGLPQPQHF
d_call: TRBD2; v_call: TRBV6-5; cdr3_aa: CASSPRARGETQYF
d_call: TRBD1; v_call: TRBV27; cdr3_aa: CASSLSYRGGGYTF
d_call: TRBD1; v_call: TRBV7-9; cdr3_aa: CASSQTGTRFSYNSPLHF
d_call: .; v_call: TRBV4-2; cdr3_aa: CASSLRYPSTDTQYF
d_call: .; v_call: TRBV7-9; cdr3_aa: CASTQFEAYGYTF
d_call: .; v_call: TRBV7-9; cdr3_aa: CASSLVSQSTTEAFF
d_call: .; v_call: TRBV5-1; cdr3_aa: CASSLGVRGSNTGELFF
d_call: .; v_call: TRBV6-6; cdr3_aa: CASAVRLGGGNTIYF
d_call: TRBD2; v_call: TRBV5-1; cdr3_aa: CASRSGGGETQYF
d_call: .; v_call: TRBV7-9; cdr3_aa: CASANGRRNEKLFF
d_call: .; v_call: TRBV29-1; cdr3_aa: CSAGGEETQYF
d_call: .; v_call: TRBV15; cdr3_aa: CATSRDLPGLGSGNTIYF
d_call: .; v_call: TRBV5-6; cdr3_aa: CASSPGPARETQYF
d_call: .; v_call: TRBV7-2; cdr3_aa: CATSPQGLRGELFF
d_call: .; v_call: TRBV5-1; cdr3_aa: CASSLKDTQYF
d_call: .; v_call: TRBV15; cdr3_aa: CATSRDSYRFDYGYTF
d_call: TRBD1; v_call: TRBV5-6; cdr3_aa: CASSIRDRGPHEDF
d_call: .; v_call: TRBV6-6; cdr3_aa: CASSYVGYNEQFF
d_call: .; v_call: TRBV18; cdr3_aa: CASSPPGRIGYEQYF
d_call: .; v_call: TRBV29-1; cdr3_aa: CSVGPGIETQYF
d_call: TRBD2; v_call: TRBV2; cdr3_aa: CASRRGGKETQYF
d_call: .; v_call: TRBV18; cdr3_aa: CASSPPGVREAFF
d_call: .; v_call: TRBV5-1; cdr3_aa: CASSLGDRITDTQYF
d_call: TRBD1; v_call: TRBV27; cdr3_aa: CASSLLQGGEQFF
d_call: .; v_call: TRBV29-1; cdr3_aa: CSVGDGRRATTQYF
d_call: TRBD1; v_call: TRBV6-6; cdr3_aa: CASSYPRTGAHNEQFF
d_call: .; v_call: TRBV18; cdr3_aa: CASSLRATGDYTGELFF
d_call: .; v_call: TRBV9; cdr3_aa: CASSTTQGGETQYF
d_call: TRBD1; v_call: TRBV6-6; cdr3_aa: CASRPTGGNQPQHF
d_call: .; v_call: TRBV7-9; cdr3_aa: CASSFGWRNYGYTF